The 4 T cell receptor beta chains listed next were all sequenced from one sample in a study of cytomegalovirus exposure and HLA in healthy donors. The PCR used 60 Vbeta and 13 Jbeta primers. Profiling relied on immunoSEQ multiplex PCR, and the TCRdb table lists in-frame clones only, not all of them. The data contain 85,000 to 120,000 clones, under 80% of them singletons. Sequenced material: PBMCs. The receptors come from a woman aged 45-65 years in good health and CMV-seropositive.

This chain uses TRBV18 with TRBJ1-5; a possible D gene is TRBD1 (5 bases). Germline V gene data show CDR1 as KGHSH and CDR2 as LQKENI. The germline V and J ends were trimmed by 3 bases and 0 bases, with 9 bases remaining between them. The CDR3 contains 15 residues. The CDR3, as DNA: TGTGCCAGCTCACCTATGCAGGGTAGCAATCAGCCCCAGCATTTT. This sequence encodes CASSPMQGSNQPQHF. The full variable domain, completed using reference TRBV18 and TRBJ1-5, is NAGVMQNPRHLVRRRGQEARLRCSPMKGHSHVYWYRQLPEEGLKFMVYLQKENIIDESGMPKERFSAEFPKEGPSILRIQQVVRGDSAAYFCASSPMQGSNQPQHFGDGTRLSIL.

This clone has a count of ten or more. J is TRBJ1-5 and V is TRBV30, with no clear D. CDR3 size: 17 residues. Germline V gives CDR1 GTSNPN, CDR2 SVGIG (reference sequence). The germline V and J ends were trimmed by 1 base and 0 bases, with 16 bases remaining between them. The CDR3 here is CAWSETELTYSNQPQHF. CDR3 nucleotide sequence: TGTGCCTGGAGTGAAACAGAATTAACTTATAGCAATCAGCCCCAGCATTTT.

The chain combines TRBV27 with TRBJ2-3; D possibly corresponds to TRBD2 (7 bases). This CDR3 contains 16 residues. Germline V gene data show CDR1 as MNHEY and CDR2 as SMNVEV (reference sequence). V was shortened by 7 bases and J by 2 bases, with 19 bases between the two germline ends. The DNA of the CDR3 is TGTGCCAGCACCCCGCGGGGGCGTCCTCCCACAGATACGCAGTATTTT. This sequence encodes CASTPRGRPPTDTQYF.

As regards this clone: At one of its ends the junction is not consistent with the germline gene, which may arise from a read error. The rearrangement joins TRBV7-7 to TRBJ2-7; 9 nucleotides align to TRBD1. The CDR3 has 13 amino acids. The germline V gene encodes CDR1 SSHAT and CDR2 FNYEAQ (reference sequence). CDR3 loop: CASSPGTGREQYF. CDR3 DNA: TGTGCTAGCAGCCCGGGGACAGGGCGGGAGCAGTACTTC.